This record concerns one T cell receptor beta chain sequence. The CDR3 is 20 residues long. Germline CDR1 is SGDLS and CDR2 is YYNGEE. This sample was included in a study of monozygotic twins with inflammatory bowel disease. For each CDR3 protein, TCRdb gives one entry from its re-call of the 5' RACE reads, without DNA. Its table records approximately 390,000 distinct CDR3 sequences. The chain is built from TRBV9 and TRBJ2-1; TCRdb lists TRBD1, though no DNA is available to test this call. The TCR originated in a human donor with ulcerative colitis or Crohn's disease, or a healthy co-twin of an affected twin (not recorded which). Sequencing input: blood. The CDR3 protein is CASSYPVGQGEGEEDNEQFF. Complete variable domain (other parts from reference TRBV9 and TRBJ2-1): DSGVTQTPKHLITATGQRVTLRCSPRSGDLSVYWYQQSLDQGLQFLIQYYNGEERAKGNILERFSAQQFPDLHSELNLSSLELGDSALYFCASSYPVGQGEGEEDNEQFFGPGTRLTVL.